This entry lists 30 T cell receptor beta chains sequenced from one sample in a study of neoadjuvant nivolumab and ipilimumab in lung cancer. Some clones are missing from TCRdb's copy, which holds only in-frame ones; the method was immunoSEQ multiplex PCR. The table records approximately 29,000 clones, 90% of them present only once. The sequencing here drew on peripheral blood, taken after neoadjuvant nivolumab, alone or with ipilimumab, at or shortly before surgery. Source of these receptors: an adult with non-small cell lung cancer.

The chain links TRBV5-4 to TRBJ2-4; 8 positions match TRBD1. Germline-derived CDR1 and CDR2 are SGHNT and YYREEE (reference sequence). CDR3 size: 13 residues. J gave up 7 bases and V 2 bases, and 2 bases lay outside the gene matches. For the CDR3, the DNA is TGTGCCAGCAGCTTACAGGGGGGCAACATTCAGTACTTC. Protein sequence: CASSLQGGNIQYF.

The CDR3, as DNA: TGTGCCAGCAGCTTAGCCCTATTCTATGGCTACACCTTC. Translation gives CASSLALFYGYTF. This chain uses TRBV7-9 with TRBJ1-2; D ambiguous. V shed 0 bases and J shed 4 bases, with 6 bases lying between them. This CDR3 contains 13 residues. The germline gives CDR1 SEHNR, CDR2 FQNEAQ (reference sequence).

The CDR3 nucleotides are TGTGCCAGCACCCGAGGAAGAGCGGGGCCCGTCGGGGCTGAAGCTTTCTTT. Amino acid sequence: CASTRGRAGPVGAEAFF. V and J are TRBV5-4 and TRBJ1-1; a weak D match, TRBD1 (5 bases). The CDR3 contains 17 residues. CDR1 and CDR2 from the germline V gene are SGHNT and YYREEE (reference sequence). Deletions cut 6 bases from V and 6 bases from J, with 27 bases between.

This chain uses TRBV6-5 with TRBJ2-2; 9 bases match TRBD1. The germline V gene has CDR1 MNHEY and CDR2 SVGAGI. The CDR3 consists of 15 residues. V lost 6 bases, J lost 3 bases, and 5 bases stayed unmatched. CDR3 sequence: CASRPQGAHTGELFF. In DNA form, the CDR3 reads TGTGCCAGCAGGCCACAGGGGGCCCACACCGGGGAGCTGTTTTTT.

The chain has TRBV9 and TRBJ1-6, with a tentative D call TRBD1 (5 bases). CDR1 SGDLS and CDR2 YYNGEE come from the germline V gene. The CDR3 has 15 amino acids. V lost 4 bases and J 7 bases, leaving 15 bases between the germline ends. CDR3 sequence (DNA): TGTGCCAGCAGCTCAGATGGGACTGGGAATTCACCCCTCCACTTT. Its translation: CASSSDGTGNSPLHF.

This clone has just one count. This chain connects TRBV5-5 to TRBJ2-3; 14 nucleotides line up with TRBD2. The CDR3 length is 16 residues. In germline, CDR1 is SGHKS, CDR2 YYEKEE (reference sequence). V was pared by 3 bases and J by 3 bases, with 3 bases of the junction left unmatched. CDR3 sequence (DNA): TGTGCCAGCAGCTGGACTAGCGGGGGGCCAACAGATACGCAGTATTTT. This sequence encodes CASSWTSGGPTDTQYF. Looking up the rest from reference TRBV5-5 and TRBJ2-3 gives the full variable domain: DAGVTQSPTHLIKTRGQQVTLRCSPISGHKSVSWYQQVLGQGPQFIFQYYEKEERGRGNFPDRFSARQFPNYSSELNVNALLLGDSALYLCASSWTSGGPTDTQYFGPGTRLTVL.

The chain carries TRBV19 and TRBJ1-2; TRBD1 might be the D (6 bases). The CDR3 consists of 13 residues. V was trimmed by 7 bases and J by 3 bases, leaving 12 bases between them. Germline-derived CDR1 and CDR2 are LNHDA and SQIVND (reference sequence). CDR3 sequence (DNA): TGTGCCAGTACTTCACAGGGCGACTATGGCTACACCTTC. Amino acid sequence: CASTSQGDYGYTF.

The gene calls are TRBV5-4 and TRBJ1-2; D is uncertain. The germline V and J ends were trimmed by 2 bases and 5 bases, with 10 bases remaining between them. The germline V gene has CDR1 SGHNT and CDR2 YYREEE (reference sequence). The CDR3 loop spans 13 amino acids. The CDR3 bases are TGTGCCAGCAGCTTCATTGGAGAATATGGCTACACCTTC. It specifies CASSFIGEYGYTF.

The V gene is TRBV29-1, the J gene TRBJ1-2, with 12 bases that match TRBD1. This CDR3 comprises 15 residues. The ends lost 6 bases at V and 5 bases at J; junction bases unmatched: 10. Germline V gene lookup returns CDR1 SQVTM and CDR2 ANQGSEA. The CDR3 DNA follows: TGCAGCGTAGGGACAGGGGGCGAGTATCGGTATGGCTACACCTTC. Translated: CSVGTGGEYRYGYTF. Variable domain in full (rest from reference TRBV29-1 and TRBJ1-2): SAVISQKPSRDICQRGTSLTIQCQVDSQVTMMFWYRQQPGQSLTLIATANQGSEATYESGFVIDKFPISRPNLTFSTLTVSNMSPEDSSIYLCSVGTGGEYRYGYTFGSGTRLTVV.

The rearrangement uses TRBV18 and TRBJ2-7, with TRBD2 matching over 7 bases. Germline V gene lookup returns CDR1 KGHSH and CDR2 LQKENI. Losses at the gene ends were 6 bases for V and 7 bases for J; bases not matched to a gene: 6. The CDR3 runs to 12 residues. CDR3 coding DNA: TGTGCCAGCTCGCCCCCCGGGGGGGAGCAGTACTTC. The encoded protein is CASSPPGGEQYF.

The chain combines TRBV11-2 with TRBJ2-5; 7 positions match TRBD2. V shed 5 bases and J 1 base; nucleotides not matched to a gene: 7. The CDR3 loop spans 15 amino acids. CDR1 is SGHAT, CDR2 FQNNGV, per germline. The CDR3 nucleotides read TGTGCCAGCAGCCCCGGGGGGAAGTTCCAAGAGACCCAGTACTTC. It encodes CASSPGGKFQETQYF.

The genes are TRBV18 and TRBJ2-7; D is possibly TRBD1 (5 bases). The germline V and J ends were trimmed by 5 bases and 2 bases, with 10 bases remaining between them. Germline assignment: CDR1 KGHSH and CDR2 LQKENI. This CDR3 is built from 13 residues. The CDR3 DNA reads as TGTGCCAGCTCATCAGGACATCCCTACGAGCAGTACTTC. This gives the protein CASSSGHPYEQYF.

The chain joins TRBV6-5 to TRBJ1-2; 11 bases match TRBD1. Germline-derived CDR1 and CDR2 are MNHEY and SVGAGI. The CDR3 totals 13 residues. With 5 bases clipped from V and 11 bases from J, the junction kept 7 bases outside the gene matches. Here the CDR3 DNA reads TGTGCCAGCAGTCCACCGGACAGGGGGCGATACACCTTC. Translated: CASSPPDRGRYTF.

The chain combines TRBV5-4 with TRBJ2-4; 8 bases are shared with TRBD2. J was trimmed by 7 bases and V by 1 base; bases with no gene match: 7. The CDR3 has 15 amino acids. In germline, CDR1 is SGHNT, CDR2 YYREEE (reference sequence). CDR3 sequence (DNA): TGTGCCAGCAGCTTGATAAGCGGGGGATCCAACATTCAGTACTTC. Translation: CASSLISGGSNIQYF.

The V call is TRBV5-4, the J call TRBJ2-7; 13 bases match TRBD2. The CDR3 runs to 16 residues. J was trimmed by 3 bases and V by 0 bases; bases with no gene match: 3. The germline V gene has CDR1 SGHNT and CDR2 YYREEE (reference sequence). The CDR3 reads CASSLGTSGGVYEQYF. The CDR3 region has the DNA TGTGCCAGCAGCTTGGGGACTAGCGGGGGCGTCTACGAGCAGTACTTC.

The rearrangement joins TRBV2 to TRBJ2-1; 10 nucleotides agree with TRBD1. This CDR3 contains 14 residues. J lost 9 bases, V lost 5 bases, and 7 bases had no gene match. Germline V gene lookup returns CDR1 SNHLY and CDR2 FYNNEI. The DNA of the CDR3 is TGTGCCAGCAGTCCCGGGACAGGGGCCGGTGAGCAGTTCTTC. It specifies CASSPGTGAGEQFF. The variable domain in full, with the rest retrieved from reference TRBV2 and TRBJ2-1, is EPEVTQTPSHQVTQMGQEVILRCVPISNHLYFYWYRQILGQKVEFLVSFYNNEISEKSEIFDDQFSVERPDGSNFTLKIRSTKLEDSAMYFCASSPGTGAGEQFFGPGTRLTVL.

The rearrangement uses TRBV10-3 and TRBJ1-6; 9 nucleotides match TRBD1. The germline gives CDR1 ENHRY, CDR2 SYGVKD. The CDR3 totals 15 residues. The junction had 7 bases not matched to a gene; V was cut back by 8 bases and J by 5 bases. The CDR3 DNA follows: TGTGCCATCCAAAACCGGGACAGGGATAATTCACCCCTCCACTTT. It codes for CAIQNRDRDNSPLHF.

The chain employs TRBV5-6 and TRBJ2-7, with 9 nucleotides matching TRBD1. V was clipped by 2 bases and J by 9 bases; unmatched bases: 12. CDR3 length: 15 residues. Germline lookup yields CDR1 SGHDT and CDR2 YYEEEE. In DNA form, the CDR3 reads TGTGCCAGCAGCTTCGGGACAGGGTGGGCAGGAGGGCAGTACTTC. Its protein is CASSFGTGWAGGQYF. Drawing the rest from reference TRBV5-6 and TRBJ2-7, the complete variable domain is DAGVTQSPTHLIKTRGQQVTLRCSPKSGHDTVSWYQQALGQGPQFIFQYYEEEERQRGNFPDRFSGHQFPNYSSELNVNALLLGDSALYLCASSFGTGWAGGQYFGPGTRLTVT.

This clone was seen a handful of times. The V and J genes are TRBV5-1 and TRBJ1-1, with D possibly matching TRBD1 (5 bases). Germline V gene data show CDR1 as SGHRS and CDR2 as YFSETQ. CDR3 length equals 14 residues. The V end was cut by 0 bases, the J end by 10 bases, with 16 bases between. CDR3 region: CASSLDVVPGGAFF. CDR3 in DNA: TGCGCCAGCAGCTTGGATGTGGTTCCCGGGGGAGCTTTCTTT.

The CDR3 nucleotides are TGTGCCAGCAGTGAGGTTGGGGGTGAAAAACTGTTTTTT. The encoded protein is CASSEVGGEKLFF. The gene calls are TRBV6-1 and TRBJ1-4, with a tentative D call TRBD1 (5 bases). V was shortened by 3 bases and J by 7 bases, with 9 bases between the two germline ends. Germline-derived CDR1 and CDR2 are MNHNS and SASEGT. The CDR3 length is 13 residues.

This chain's CDR3 is CASSGIGSTYEQYF. CDR3 coding DNA: TGTGCCAGCAGTGGAATAGGGAGCACCTACGAGCAGTACTTC. The chain couples TRBV6-1 to TRBJ2-7; TRBD2 is a possible D gene (5 bases). Trimming shortened V by 4 bases and J by 2 bases, and 12 bases separated the two germline ends. The germline V gene encodes CDR1 MNHNS and CDR2 SASEGT. This CDR3 region has 14 residues.

J is TRBJ2-3 and V is TRBV5-4; 8 bases are shared with TRBD1. Germline V lookup: CDR1 SGHNT, CDR2 YYREEE (reference sequence). The CDR3 sequence is 16 residues long. V was clipped by 4 bases and J by 2 bases; unmatched bases: 9. Here the CDR3 reads CASSGLPGQDTDTQYF. As DNA, the CDR3 is TGTGCCAGCAGCGGCCTGCCGGGACAGGACACAGATACGCAGTATTTT.

This clone was counted once. The chain uses TRBV19 and TRBJ2-1, with D perhaps matching TRBD2 (5 bases). The CDR3 is made up of 16 amino acids. Between the trimmed V and J ends, which lost 5 bases and 2 bases, there was a span of 16 bases. CDR1 and CDR2 from the germline V gene are LNHDA and SQIVND (reference sequence). The CDR3 is CASSSWTAKTYNEQFF. The CDR3 DNA follows: TGTGCCAGTAGTTCCTGGACTGCGAAAACCTACAATGAGCAGTTCTTC. Full variable domain (missing parts from reference TRBV19 and TRBJ2-1): DGGITQSPKYLFRKEGQNVTLSCEQNLNHDAMYWYRQDPGQGLRLIYYSQIVNDFQKGDIAEGYSVSREKKESFPLTVTSAQKNPTAFYLCASSSWTAKTYNEQFFGPGTRLTVL.

This clone has a single count. The chain has TRBV5-1 and TRBJ2-1, with 8 nucleotides matching TRBD1. In germline, CDR1 is SGHRS, CDR2 YFSETQ. The CDR3 runs to 15 residues. Losses at the gene ends were 2 bases for V and 0 bases for J; bases not matched to a gene: 1. CDR3 DNA: TGCGCCAGCAGCTTAACAGGGGGCTCCTACAATGAGCAGTTCTTC. This encodes CASSLTGGSYNEQFF.

By frequency in the sample, this clone is medium-sized (0.01 to 0.1%). The chain joins TRBV5-4 to TRBJ1-6, with D tentatively TRBD1 (5 bases). CDR3 length: 15 residues. Germline values: CDR1 SGHNT, CDR2 YYREEE (reference sequence). Trimming took off 4 bases at V and 4 bases at J, with 12 bases between the two ends. The chain's CDR3 is CASSQTGGYNSPLHF. CDR3 sequence (DNA): TGTGCCAGCAGCCAAACGGGGGGTTATAATTCACCCCTCCACTTT.

The rearrangement uses TRBV2 and TRBJ2-3; TRBD1 is a possible D gene (5 bases). Germline V gene lookup returns CDR1 SNHLY and CDR2 FYNNEI. The V end lost 3 bases, the J end lost 5 bases, and 12 bases lay between the germline ends. The CDR3 totals 14 residues. The CDR3: CASSEWTTGDTQYF. CDR3 in DNA: TGTGCCAGCAGTGAGTGGACAACGGGAGATACGCAGTATTTT. Complete variable domain (other parts from reference TRBV2 and TRBJ2-3): EPEVTQTPSHQVTQMGQEVILRCVPISNHLYFYWYRQILGQKVEFLVSFYNNEISEKSEIFDDQFSVERPDGSNFTLKIRSTKLEDSAMYFCASSEWTTGDTQYFGPGTRLTVL.

This chain uses TRBV9 with TRBJ1-2; D remains unclear. V was trimmed by 3 bases and J by 5 bases, leaving 20 bases between them. Germline V CDR1 and CDR2: SGDLS, YYNGEE. The length of the CDR3 is 16 residues. CDR3 protein: CASSADPAIALYGYTF. CDR3 bases: TGTGCCAGCAGCGCCGACCCCGCAATAGCCCTTTATGGCTACACCTTC.

The gene calls are TRBV7-9 and TRBJ2-5, with 7 bases fitting TRBD1. The CDR3 has 14 residues. Germline V gene lookup returns CDR1 SEHNR and CDR2 FQNEAQ (reference sequence). After removal of 5 bases from V and 2 bases from J, the junction contained 5 bases not matched to a gene. The DNA of the CDR3 is TGTGCCAGCAGCCCCGGGACAGCTCAAGAGACCCAGTACTTC. This encodes CASSPGTAQETQYF.

V usage is TRBV29-1 and J usage is TRBJ1-2, with 11 bases lining up with TRBD1. Germline lookup yields CDR1 SQVTM and CDR2 ANQGSEA. This CDR3 has 20 amino acids. V lost 6 bases, J lost 4 bases, and 25 bases stayed unmatched. CDR3 sequence reads: CSVDLYGTGGKSAPTYGYTF. As DNA, the CDR3 is TGCAGCGTGGACCTTTACGGGACAGGGGGTAAATCGGCGCCTACCTATGGCTACACCTTC. Drawing the rest from reference TRBV29-1 and TRBJ1-2, the complete variable domain is SAVISQKPSRDICQRGTSLTIQCQVDSQVTMMFWYRQQPGQSLTLIATANQGSEATYESGFVIDKFPISRPNLTFSTLTVSNMSPEDSSIYLCSVDLYGTGGKSAPTYGYTFGSGTRLTVV.

This clone was observed once. The rearrangement joins TRBV6-1 to TRBJ2-5, with 9 nucleotides matching TRBD2. The germline CDR1 and CDR2 sequences are MNHNS and SASEGT. Trimming cost V 4 bases and J 2 bases; bases outside gene matches: 5. This CDR3 comprises 15 residues. The CDR3 loop reads CASSVERGVQETQYF. In DNA, the CDR3 is TGTGCCAGCAGTGTCGAGCGGGGGGTTCAAGAGACCCAGTACTTC.